Listed here is a single TCR beta chain. The antigen it binds to is not known. There are no base qualities to consult, and no much larger clone falls within one base. This record comes from a study of T-cell reconstitution after alpha-beta-depleted transplantation in children (dated by TCRdb to the mid-2010s). With respect to the entire study: Using TCR repertoire profiling, the study quantitatively followed how T-cell immune reconstitution unfolded in children after TCRalphabeta/CD19-depleted allogeneic hematopoietic cell transplantation.

The library came from PCR. The data were produced on an Illumina HiSeq 2500. TCR libraries were prepared with molecular barcoding, using unique molecular identifiers to normalize TCRbeta repertoire quantification. TCRdb's own reprocessing of the public reads used fastp at Q25 and MiXCR and kept productive beta chains. Duplicate CDR3 protein sequences are folded into a single record with the most common DNA and genes. Across this sample there are around 370,000 distinct CDR3 sequences, with about 9.3% seen only once. 2% to 2.5% of the sample is taken by the ten largest. Relative to germline, V is 4 bases shorter and J is 3 bases shorter, with 14 bases between their ends. From cysteine to phenylalanine, the CDR3 is 14 amino acids long. Only CDR3 DNA remains: 42 bases, in frame from the first base. CDR1 and CDR2 were assigned from the germline V gene as SGHRS and YFSETQ.

This specimen was PBMCs from the stem cell graft donor, taken from the stem cell graft. The source is a human donor who donated a stem cell graft to a child with acute lymphoblastic leukemia. The rearranged chain carries TRBV5-1 and TRBJ2-7; the D gene cannot be named for sure. The DNA sequence is given as TGCGCCAGCAGCGGCGGACGCGGCTTCTACGAGCAGTACTTC. This encodes CASSGGRGFYEQYF.